These 31 T cell receptor beta chains originate from one sample sequenced in a study of T-cell memory formation after mild COVID-19. TCRdb analysed the 5' RACE reads with MiXCR anew, one entry per CDR3 protein. This sample carries 180,000 or so distinct CDR3 sequences, 11% of them seen once, and the ten largest clones take roughly 3.8%. The sample comprised PBMCs or a T cell subset sorted from them (not recorded which). These receptors came from a man younger than 30 who had mild COVID-19 (a few samples of this study predate the infection). Cell type and time point are not known.

This clonotype was recorded a few times. J is TRBJ1-1 and V is TRBV6-2 or TRBV6-3; D gene ambiguous. CDR1 MNHEY and CDR2 SVGEGT come from the germline V gene. Trimming took 5 bases from V and 2 from J, leaving 6 bases between them. This CDR3 has 12 residues. CDR3 amino acids: CASSARNTEAFF. Here the CDR3 DNA reads TGTGCCAGCAGTGCACGCAACACTGAAGCTTTCTTT.

In its sample, this clonotype was seen a few times. J is TRBJ2-5 and V is TRBV4-2, with D possibly being TRBD1 or TRBD2 (6 bases each). V lost 0 bases and J lost 5, with 16 bases in between. This CDR3 comprises 16 residues. From germline, CDR1 is LGHNA and CDR2 YNFKEQ. The CDR3 protein is CASSQDPTWGAETQYF. The DNA of the CDR3 is TGTGCCAGCAGCCAAGACCCGACCTGGGGGGCGGAGACCCAGTACTTC.

The table lists this clonotype with a few counts. V is TRBV20-1 and J is TRBJ1-5, with D perhaps matching TRBD1 (6 bases). V lost 3 bases and J 5 bases, leaving 11 bases between the germline ends. Germline V gives CDR1 DFQATT, CDR2 SNEGSKA (reference sequence). The CDR3 consists of 13 residues. The CDR3 reads CSARPDRDQPQHF. The CDR3 bases are TGCAGTGCTAGGCCGGACAGAGATCAGCCCCAGCATTTT.

This clonotype was picked up a small number of times. The chain employs TRBV7-8 and TRBJ2-5, with TRBD2 identical over 11 bases. The CDR3 totals 16 residues. Germline V gene sequence: CDR1 SGHVS, CDR2 FQNEAQ. J was trimmed by 4 bases and V by 1 base; bases with no gene match: 5. CDR3 protein: CASSLVRLAGTETQYF. The CDR3 nucleotides read TGTGCCAGCAGCTTAGTCCGACTAGCGGGGACAGAGACCCAGTACTTC.

CDR3: CASSQVNGDYEQYF. For the CDR3, the DNA is TGCGCCAGCAGCCAAGTGAATGGGGATTACGAGCAGTACTTC. The rearrangement uses TRBV4-3 and TRBJ2-7, with D unresolved. The V end was cut by 1 base, the J end by 4 bases, with 11 bases between. The germline CDR1 and CDR2 sequences are LGHNA and YSLEER. This CDR3 comprises 14 residues.

V is TRBV12-3 or TRBV12-4 and J is TRBJ2-3, with 7 bases matching TRBD1. The CDR3 consists of 14 residues. Germline trimming cut 11 bases from V and 1 base from J; bases unmatched to any gene: 9. The CDR3 DNA reads as TGTGCCGGCGCCCAGGGGGACGGCACAGATACGCAGTATTTT. Its translation is CAGAQGDGTDTQYF.

This clonotype was detected ten times or more. This chain links TRBV4-3 with TRBJ2-1; TRBD2 matches 14 bases. Germline V CDR1 and CDR2: LGHNA, YSLEER. Trimming removed 3 bases from V and 6 bases from J; junction bases left unmatched: 4. CDR3 length: 16 amino acids. CDR3 region: CASSQTGTSGGNEQFF. Written as DNA, the CDR3 is TGCGCCAGCAGCCAGACCGGGACTAGCGGGGGCAATGAGCAGTTCTTC.

This clonotype occurred many times. J is TRBJ2-2 and V is TRBV7-2; TRBD1 aligns across 8 bases. The CDR3 has 15 amino acids. The junction had 4 bases not matched to a gene; V was cut back by 6 bases and J by 1 base. Germline V gene data show CDR1 as SGHTA and CDR2 as FQGNSA. As DNA, the CDR3 is TGTGCCAGCAGGACCGGGACAGGGAACACCGGGGAGCTGTTTTTT. It is translated as CASRTGTGNTGELFF.

The genes are TRBV6-5 and TRBJ1-1; no clear D gene. The germline V gene encodes CDR1 MNHEY and CDR2 SVGAGI. This CDR3 region has 11 residues. V lost 3 bases and J 5 bases, leaving 4 bases between the germline ends. This chain's CDR3 is CASSYWTEAFF. CDR3 nucleotides: TGTGCCAGCAGTTATTGGACTGAAGCTTTCTTT.

The V call is TRBV5-1, the J call TRBJ2-5, with 9 bases lining up with TRBD1. Losses at the gene ends were 4 bases for V and 4 bases for J; bases not matched to a gene: 11. The CDR3 has 16 residues. Germline-derived CDR1 and CDR2 are SGHRS and YFSETQ. In DNA form, the CDR3 reads TGCGCCAGCAGCCGAGGGGGACAGGGAAGTTCAGAGACCCAGTACTTC. Its protein product is CASSRGGQGSSETQYF.

This clonotype was seen ten or more times. V gene TRBV4-3 combines with J gene TRBJ1-1; TRBD1 matches 8 bases. Unmatched junction bases numbered 3, after V lost 0 bases and J lost 3 bases. The CDR3 contains 15 residues. Germline assignment: CDR1 LGHNA and CDR2 YSLEER. In DNA form, the CDR3 reads TGCGCCAGCAGCCAAGACAACAGGGGGGACACTGAAGCTTTCTTT. Its translation is CASSQDNRGDTEAFF.

This clonotype was detected a few times. This chain uses TRBV4-2 with TRBJ2-5; TRBD1 matches 8 bases. The CDR3 runs 17 residues. With 0 bases clipped from V and 4 bases from J, the junction kept 10 bases outside the gene matches. Looked up from germline, CDR1 is LGHNA and CDR2 is YNFKEQ. CDR3 in amino acids: CASSQEVVDREVETQYF. CDR3 sequence (DNA): TGTGCCAGCAGCCAAGAAGTTGTGGACAGGGAGGTAGAGACCCAGTACTTC.

V gene TRBV5-6 combines with J gene TRBJ2-7, with no clear D. Trimming cost V 4 bases and J 2 bases, with 16 bases left between them. The CDR3 runs 15 residues. Looked up from germline, CDR1 is SGHDT and CDR2 is YYEEEE. The CDR3 region is CASSQRRSSTYEQYF. CDR3 coding DNA: TGTGCCAGCAGCCAGCGACGTTCGTCCACCTACGAGCAGTACTTC.

This chain joins TRBV9 and TRBJ1-5; possible D gene TRBD1, 6 bases. V gave up 0 bases and J gave up 2 bases, with 12 bases separating them. CDR1 and CDR2 (germline): SGDLS, YYNGEE. The CDR3 is 16 amino acids. The CDR3: CASSVDPGAGNQPQHF. As DNA, the CDR3 is TGTGCCAGCAGCGTAGATCCGGGGGCGGGCAATCAGCCCCAGCATTTT. Using reference TRBV9 and TRBJ1-5 for the parts outside the CDR3, the full variable domain is DSGVTQTPKHLITATGQRVTLRCSPRSGDLSVYWYQQSLDQGLQFLIQYYNGEERAKGNILERFSAQQFPDLHSELNLSSLELGDSALYFCASSVDPGAGNQPQHFGDGTRLSIL.

The rearrangement uses TRBV20-1 and TRBJ2-3, with TRBD1 matching over 8 bases. J gave up 0 bases and V 5 bases, and 7 bases lay outside the gene matches. Germline V lookup: CDR1 DFQATT, CDR2 SNEGSKA (reference sequence). This CDR3 is built from 15 residues. In DNA form, the CDR3 reads TGCAGTGCTCAGGGGGCGGTTTCTAGCACAGATACGCAGTATTTT. Translated, it gives CSAQGAVSSTDTQYF.

This clonotype was counted between two and nine times. The chain employs TRBV6-5 and TRBJ1-2, with 9 bases identical to TRBD1. CDR3 size: 14 residues. Germline CDR1 MNHEY, CDR2 SVGAGI. J gave up 3 bases and V 5 bases, and 4 bases lay outside the gene matches. CDR3 DNA: TGTGCCAGCAGTGGGACAGGGAGTTACTATGGCTACACCTTC. Encoded protein: CASSGTGSYYGYTF.

This clonotype turned up a few times. The chain combines TRBV5-1 with TRBJ2-6; D not resolved. CDR1 is SGHRS and CDR2 is YFSETQ in the germline V gene. Deletions cut 2 bases from V and 0 bases from J, with 12 bases between. The CDR3 length is 17 residues. DNA of the CDR3: TGCGCCAGCAGCTTCACACTGACTCCCTCTGGGGCCAACGTCCTGACTTTC. It translates to CASSFTLTPSGANVLTF.

The chain has TRBV14 and TRBJ2-1, with 8 bases identical to TRBD1. The CDR3 spans 14 residues. Germline values: CDR1 SGHDN, CDR2 FVKESK. V dropped 0 bases and J dropped 14; count of bases not matched to a gene: 9. In nucleotides, the CDR3 is TGTGCCAGCAGCCAAGAGGGGGCCAGGGGGCTTGAGTTCTTC. Its translation: CASSQEGARGLEFF.

In this sample, this clonotype turned up a few times. This chain joins TRBV20-1 and TRBJ1-3, with D perhaps matching TRBD1 (6 bases). Germline CDR1 and CDR2: DFQATT and SNEGSKA (reference sequence). The length of the CDR3 is 14 residues. The V gene lost 3 bases and the J gene lost 2 bases, with 11 bases spanning the gap. This CDR3 reads CSARKGGTGNTIYF. The CDR3 bases are TGCAGTGCTAGGAAGGGGGGAACTGGAAACACCATATATTTT.

V and J are TRBV28 and TRBJ1-4; 10 nucleotides line up with TRBD1. The V segment lost 1 base and the J segment 6 bases; nucleotides outside the gene matches: 5. Germline lookup yields CDR1 MDHEN and CDR2 SYDVKM. This CDR3 region has 16 residues. CDR3 residues: CASSLSAGTGDEKLFF. In DNA, the CDR3 is TGTGCCAGCAGTTTATCCGCCGGGACAGGGGATGAAAAACTGTTTTTT.

This clonotype has a count of ten or more. This chain connects TRBV5-1 to TRBJ1-2, with a weak D call TRBD1 (6 bases). V lost 9 bases and J 8 bases, leaving 17 bases between the germline ends. Germline assignment: CDR1 SGHRS and CDR2 YFSETQ. CDR3 length: 12 amino acids. The CDR3, as DNA: TGCGCCACTAAACAGGGTGAGGAGGGCTACACCTTC. Its protein is CATKQGEEGYTF.

V is TRBV4-1 and J is TRBJ1-3, with D hard to call. The CDR3 is 15 amino acids. Germline V gives CDR1 MGHRA, CDR2 YSYEKL. Trimming pared 0 bases from V and 1 base from J, leaving 7 bases between. This CDR3 reads CASSQEVVSGNTIYF. For the CDR3, the DNA is TGCGCCAGCAGCCAAGAGGTAGTTTCTGGAAACACCATATATTTT.

This clonotype was counted many times. The chain is built from TRBV7-9 and TRBJ1-1; tentatively, D is TRBD1 (5 bases). Trimming removed 6 bases at V and 4 bases at J, with 15 bases between. This CDR3 spans 14 amino acids. The germline V gene encodes CDR1 SEHNR and CDR2 FQNEAQ (reference sequence). The chain's CDR3 is CASSFQGLGTEAFF. For the CDR3, the DNA is TGTGCCAGCAGTTTTCAGGGTCTTGGCACTGAAGCTTTCTTT.

The V call is TRBV10-3, the J call TRBJ2-3; 13 nucleotides match TRBD2. CDR1 ENHRY and CDR2 SYGVKD come from the germline V gene. This CDR3 contains 16 residues. Unmatched junction bases numbered 5, after V lost 3 bases and J lost 5 bases. As DNA, the CDR3 is TGTGCCATCAGTGAACTAGCGGGGGGGCCCAAAGATACGCAGTATTTT. This translates into CAISELAGGPKDTQYF.

This clonotype has at least ten counts. The chain carries TRBV5-1 and TRBJ2-5, with TRBD1 identical over 11 bases. V shed 0 bases, J shed 5 bases, and the junction held 3 bases outside the gene matches. Germline V CDR1 and CDR2: SGHRS, YFSETQ. CDR3 length: 15 residues. The CDR3 spells CASSLAGQGAETQYF. CDR3 nucleotide sequence: TGCGCCAGCAGCTTGGCCGGACAGGGGGCTGAGACCCAGTACTTC.

This clonotype was counted a few times. This chain joins TRBV7-8 and TRBJ2-7; tentatively, D is TRBD1 (6 bases). CDR3 length: 14 residues. Trimming took off 5 bases at V and 0 bases at J, with 11 bases between the two ends. CDR1 and CDR2 (germline): SGHVS, FQNEAQ. The CDR3 DNA is TGTGCCAGCAGCGCCCAGGGGAGCTCCTACGAGCAGTACTTC. It codes for CASSAQGSSYEQYF.

In its sample, this clonotype was seen a few times. The genes are TRBV6-6 and TRBJ2-7, with 11 nucleotides matching TRBD1. Germline loops: CDR1 MNHNY, CDR2 SVGAGI (reference sequence). V gave up 4 bases and J gave up 7 bases; unmatched junction bases: 12. This CDR3 region has 16 residues. CDR3 region: CASSSGDRGKGREQYF. For the CDR3, the DNA is TGTGCCAGCAGTTCCGGGGACAGGGGGAAGGGTAGGGAGCAGTACTTC.

The table lists this clonotype with a few counts. The gene calls are TRBV15 and TRBJ2-5; D not certain. Germline V CDR1 and CDR2: LNHNV, YYDKDF (reference sequence). This CDR3 contains 14 residues. V lost 0 bases and J 4 bases, leaving 9 bases between the germline ends. The CDR3 loop reads CATSRDQGVETQYF. CDR3 nucleotide sequence: TGTGCCACCAGCAGAGATCAAGGTGTAGAGACCCAGTACTTC.

The V call is TRBV27, the J call TRBJ1-4, with 7 positions matching TRBD1. Trimming at V came to 5 bases and at J to 5 bases, leaving 5 bases not matched to a gene. The CDR3 is made up of 14 amino acids. In germline, CDR1 is MNHEY, CDR2 SMNVEV (reference sequence). CDR3 protein: CASSGGRGNEKLFF. The CDR3 DNA reads as TGTGCCAGCAGTGGAGGCAGGGGGAATGAAAAACTGTTTTTT. Looking up the rest from reference TRBV27 and TRBJ1-4 gives the full variable domain: EAQVTQNPRYLITVTGKKLTVTCSQNMNHEYMSWYRQDPGLGLRQIYYSMNVEVTDKGDVPEGYKVSRKEKRNFPLILESPSPNQTSLYFCASSGGRGNEKLFFGSGTQLSVL.

This clonotype came up a few times. The rearrangement joins TRBV7-2 to TRBJ2-5, with D perhaps assigned TRBD1 or TRBD2 (5 bases each). V was cut by 4 bases and J by 2 bases, with 14 bases left in between. CDR3 length: 15 amino acids. Germline V CDR1 and CDR2: SGHTA, FQGNSA. CDR3 sequence: CASSWGDSQQETQYF. CDR3 nucleotides: TGTGCCAGCAGCTGGGGAGACAGCCAACAAGAGACCCAGTACTTC.

This clonotype was observed a handful of times. V is TRBV21-1 and J is TRBJ2-7; the table assigns TRBD1, which was not confirmed against the DNA. TRBV21-1 is a known pseudogene. The CDR3 contains 15 residues. CDR3 bases: TGTGCCACGCCGCGGGGACAGGGGACCTCCTACGAGCAGTACGTC. Its protein is CATPRGQGTSYEQYV.